What follows is one T cell receptor beta chain and its context. Antigen specificity is unknown. This entry belongs to a study of T cell responses to AZD1222 COVID-19 vaccine. Study summary: Doses given second, at about 4 or about 12 weeks, were pooled.

Study findings and constraints: Repertoires were obtained only post-peak T cell response. Among AZD1222 vaccinees, only six or seven were seropositive at baseline.

Germline CDR1 and CDR2: MNHEY and SMNVEV (reference sequence). Trimming removed 5 bases from V and 0 bases from J; junction bases left unmatched: 8. The CDR3 consists of 17 residues. The method was immunoSEQ multiplex PCR; TCRdb's version includes in-frame clones alone and lacks a portion of them. The data contain around 100,000 clones, roughly nine tenths of them singletons. The starting material was peripheral blood, obtained on day 0 of AZD1222 vaccination. The V call is TRBV27, the J call TRBJ2-2; 8 bases are a match to TRBD2. The TCR was taken from an adult in good health. CDR3 coding DNA: TGTGCCAGCAGTCCCCAATTACTAGCGGCGAACACCGGGGAGCTGTTTTTT. This sequence encodes CASSPQLLAANTGELFF.